The entry below describes one T cell receptor (beta chain). The target of this receptor is not known. The record has no base qualities; no much larger clone is one base away. Without any cell sorting, total RNA and DNA were co-extracted from about 20-30 mg of bulk tissue using the AllPrep DNA/RNA mini kit. A handful of patients with histopathologically diagnosed primary liver carcinoma underwent surgical resection in China between late 2015 and 2016. At the time of sampling, the patients had chronic HBV infection and had not received any treatment. Five spatially separated regions were sampled per tumor: superior, inferior, left-lateral and right-lateral poles, plus the tumor centre. More than 85% viable tumor cells were found by histology in every tumor sample. Pieces of fresh tumor and adjacent tissue were cut in half, with one half kept in RNAlater at -80 degrees C and the other half sent for histology.

The data belong to a study of tumor-infiltrating lymphocytes in primary liver carcinoma (TCRdb year 2017). At the level of the whole study: Of the five patients (three men and two women, aged 30 to 69 years), four had hepatocellular carcinoma and one had combined HCC and intrahepatic cholangiocarcinoma. To link TCRbeta repertoire diversity to the local molecular phenotype, the approximately 23 tumor region samples were profiled with Agilent mRNA microarrays. Roughly 3.5 to 7.5 million productive TCRbeta reads were obtained per sample, and no significant difference in read depth was found between tissue types. Tumors of the five patients were stage T1-T3 N0M0 with maximum diameters of roughly 4.2 to 10 cm. The study combined TCRbeta repertoire sequencing, expression microarrays and whole-exome sequencing across five regions of each liver tumor, with adjacent normal tissue and blood. A total of some 35 specimens from 5 patients underwent TCRbeta repertoire sequencing, comprising around 25 tumor regions, 5 adjacent noncancerous liver tissues and 5 peripheral blood samples. Reproducibility between technical replicate repertoires was high, with correlation coefficients above 0.95 and mean shared-clone rates about 0.9.

CDR1 is given as SQVTM and CDR2 as ANQGSEA, both from the germline V gene. The CDR3 contains 13 residues, cysteine and phenylalanine counted. The entry retains the CDR3 DNA only, 39 bases that are in frame from base 1. The germline V and J ends show losses of 6 bases and 9 bases respectively, and no gene match explains 13 bases of the junction. What the study reported, not specific to this receptor: Bulk unsorted samples precluded comparing CD4+ and CD8+ T cell repertoires. Just about 8-25% of top clones turned up in all five regions of a tumor, which suggests spatial heterogeneity among tumor-infiltrating T cells. Because sequencing covered only the TCR beta chain and unpaired alpha chains were not captured, true repertoire diversity is likely underestimated. The top 250 clones made up a significantly larger repertoire fraction in tumors than in blood (p = 0.039). With just four or five patients in the study, the authors point out that the findings should be validated in a larger study. Repertoire overlap was found to be higher between tumor regions (mean approximately 35%) than between tumor-adjacent (roughly 17%) or tumor-blood (about 14%) pairs, consistent with antigen-driven expansion.

A constant-region primer and ProtoScript II reverse transcriptase were used to reverse-transcribe TCRbeta-specific cDNA from about 0.55 ug total RNA. TCRbeta libraries were built with three nested multiplex PCR rounds, a slightly modified ARM-PCR procedure. Each of the first two PCR rounds ran for around 11 cycles using multiplex TRBV1-TRBV30 forward primers together with a Cbeta reverse primer. Sample barcodes and Illumina adapters were attached in a final 25-cycle PCR using Deep VentR polymerase. Before sequencing, amplicons of 200-500 bp were gel-purified using a QIAquick gel extraction kit. The TCRbeta amplicons were sequenced with 250-bp paired-end reads on an Illumina HiSeq 2500. From the authors' description of their analysis: To recover full CDR3 sequences, reads were quality-trimmed using Trimmomatic v0.33 and paired reads were then merged using FLASH v1.2.11. V, D and J germline segments were assigned to the rearranged TCRbeta sequences using MiGEC v1.2.1b. VDJtools v1.0.0 computed clonotype statistics and Shannon-Wiener diversity indices. To cut down on sampling bias, every analysis after diversity analysis relied on just the 250 most abundant clonotypes from each sample. The raw public data were reprocessed by TCRdb itself: fastp quality trimming at Q25, MiXCR clonotype calling, in-frame beta chains only. Every entry covers one CDR3 protein and lists the most common genes and DNA from its rows. It is TCRdb's table, rather than the study itself, that gives the V and J calls and clone size. Across this sample there are 40,000 to 60,000 distinct CDR3 sequences, with less than 75% seen only once. Less than 30% of the sample lies in the top ten.

The sequenced material came from liver tumor tissue from sampling region 5. The sample's cell subset or site label is to be understood as: tumor region T5, tumor centre. This sequence was found in a man between 35 and 55 years old with primary liver carcinoma and hepatitis B virus infection. The chain couples TRBV29-1 to TRBJ2-5, with TRBD2 matching 7 junction bases. The CDR3 reads CSVGGRATEAQYF. The bases are TGCAGCGTCGGTGGGAGGGCCACTGAGGCCCAGTACTTC.